A single T cell receptor beta chain is shown here with its context. What it binds is unknown. This sample is drawn from a study of T-cell memory formation after mild COVID-19. Study-wide findings and caveats: A second wave expanding day 15 to 37 was CD4+-biased; contracting clones were balanced.

Each CDR3 protein is one row after TCRdb ran MiXCR on the 5' RACE reads. Of about 340,000 distinct CDR3 sequences in the sample, approximately 12% were seen once. This clonotype was sampled from a man aged 18 to 29 who had mild COVID-19 (a few samples of this study predate the infection). Cell type and time point are not known. The specimen was PBMCs or a T cell subset sorted from them (not recorded which).

The CDR3 loop is CASSPQGRGGSNEQFF. DNA of the CDR3: TGTGCCAGCAGCCCCCAGGGGCGTGGGGGGAGTAATGAGCAGTTCTTC. The chain has TRBV6-2 or TRBV6-3 and TRBJ2-1; either TRBD1 or TRBD2 may fit D (6 bases each). This CDR3 is 16 amino acids long. The germline gives CDR1 MNHEY, CDR2 SVGEGT. The V end was cut by 6 bases, the J end by 7 bases, with 22 bases between.